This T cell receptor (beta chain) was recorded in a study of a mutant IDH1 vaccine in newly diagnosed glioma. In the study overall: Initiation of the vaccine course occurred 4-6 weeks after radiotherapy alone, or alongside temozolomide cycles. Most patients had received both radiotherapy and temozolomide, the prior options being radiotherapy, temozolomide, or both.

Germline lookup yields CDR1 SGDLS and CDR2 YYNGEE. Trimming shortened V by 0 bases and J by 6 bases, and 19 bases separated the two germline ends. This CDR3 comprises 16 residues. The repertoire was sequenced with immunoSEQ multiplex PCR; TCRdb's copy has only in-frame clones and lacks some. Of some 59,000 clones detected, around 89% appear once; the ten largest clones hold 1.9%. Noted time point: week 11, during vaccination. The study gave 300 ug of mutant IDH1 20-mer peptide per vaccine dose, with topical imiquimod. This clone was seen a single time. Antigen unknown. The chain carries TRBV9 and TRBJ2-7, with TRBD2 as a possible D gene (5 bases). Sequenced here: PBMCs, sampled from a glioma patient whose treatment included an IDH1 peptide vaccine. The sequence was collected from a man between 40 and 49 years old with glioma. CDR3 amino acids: CASSVEALSGAGEQYF. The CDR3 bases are TGTGCCAGCAGCGTAGAAGCCCTTTCGGGCGCGGGCGAGCAGTACTTC.